The 15 T cell receptor beta chains below all came from one sample that was sequenced in a study of T-cell reconstitution after alpha-beta-depleted transplantation in children. The library targeted TCRbeta and was prepared with unique molecular identifiers. TCRdb re-derived calls from the PCR reads in MiXCR, one entry per CDR3 protein. The sample records about 590,000 distinct CDR3 sequences, over 10% being singletons. The starting material was PBMCs, mostly from graft donor cells, obtained 360 days after TCRalphabeta/CD19-depleted stem cell transplant. The receptor source for this set is a male patient younger than 18 who had a stem cell transplant for acute myeloid leukemia, so the T cells may come from the graft donor.

A few counts support this clonotype. The chain couples TRBV7-3 to TRBJ2-1; no firm D call. The CDR3 is 15 amino acids. The V gene's germline CDR1 is SGHTA and CDR2 FQGTGA. With 0 bases removed from V and 7 bases from J, the gap between germline ends came to 13 bases. The CDR3 is CASSLTYPRINEQFF. The CDR3 nucleotides are TGTGCCAGCAGCTTAACTTACCCTAGGATAAATGAGCAGTTCTTC.

The chain carries TRBV20-1 and TRBJ2-7; D is tentatively TRBD1 or TRBD2 (5 bases each). Trimming shortened V by 6 bases and J by 4 bases, and 22 bases separated the two germline ends. The germline gives CDR1 DFQATT, CDR2 SNEGSKA (reference sequence). The CDR3 totals 15 residues. The CDR3 region has the DNA TGCAGTGCCCCAGACAACGGGGCTGGGAAGTACGAGCAGTACTTC. Protein sequence: CSAPDNGAGKYEQYF.

This chain joins TRBV28 and TRBJ2-2; D gene uncertain. This CDR3 comprises 14 residues. V was cut by 6 bases and J by 6 bases, with 14 bases left in between. The germline V gene encodes CDR1 MDHEN and CDR2 SYDVKM. The CDR3 DNA reads TGTGCCAGCAGAATATCGTGGGGATCCGGGGAGCTGTTTTTT. Encoded protein: CASRISWGSGELFF.

This clonotype was seen ten or more times. This chain joins TRBV20-1 and TRBJ2-7; TRBD2 matches at 9 bases. V was clipped by 8 bases and J by 5 bases; unmatched bases: 7. This CDR3 region has 12 residues. Germline CDR1 DFQATT, CDR2 SNEGSKA (reference sequence). CDR3 sequence: CSLIAGDHEQYF. The CDR3 DNA follows: TGCAGTCTGATAGCGGGAGACCACGAGCAGTACTTC.

This chain connects TRBV10-3 to TRBJ1-2; D is unresolved. CDR1 and CDR2 from the germline V gene are ENHRY and SYGVKD. Trimming removed 6 bases from V and 3 bases from J, with 14 bases in between. CDR3 size: 14 residues. In nucleotides, the CDR3 is TGTGCCATCAGATCGGAGGGCTCGGACTATGGCTACACCTTC. Protein product: CAIRSEGSDYGYTF.

The chain combines TRBV4-3 with TRBJ1-6; TRBD1 matches 7 bases. This CDR3 has 15 residues. V lost 3 bases and J lost 6; bases outside the gene matches: 5. Germline loops: CDR1 LGHNA, CDR2 YSLEER. The CDR3 coding sequence is TGCGCCAGCAGCCAGCGACAGGGCCTTAATTCACCCCTCCACTTT. Translating gives CASSQRQGLNSPLHF.

This clonotype was recorded a few times. This sequence joins TRBV29-1 and TRBJ2-5; D gene unclear. CDR3 length equals 13 residues. The germline gives CDR1 SQVTM, CDR2 ANQGSEA. V gave up 4 bases and J gave up 1 base, with 10 bases separating them. CDR3 DNA: TGCAGCGTTGTCCAACGATTCCAAGAGACCCAGTACTTC. This translates into CSVVQRFQETQYF.

This chain uses TRBV28 with TRBJ2-7; 8 bases agree with TRBD1. The CDR3 loop spans 15 amino acids. V shed 4 bases and J 5 bases; nucleotides not matched to a gene: 10. Per the germline V gene, CDR1 is MDHEN and CDR2 is SYDVKM. CDR3 in DNA: TGTGCCAGCAGTTCTCCCTGGACAGGGAGGAACGAGCAGTACTTC. Its protein product is CASSSPWTGRNEQYF.

This clonotype was recorded a few times. This rearrangement joins TRBV6-1 to TRBJ2-2; D may be TRBD1 (6 bases). V lost 5 bases, J lost 3 bases, and 13 bases lay in between. The CDR3 consists of 15 residues. The germline V gene encodes CDR1 MNHNS and CDR2 SASEGT. CDR3 region: CASSTTGSHTGELFF. CDR3 sequence (DNA): TGTGCCAGCAGTACAACAGGGAGTCACACCGGGGAGCTGTTTTTT.

This clonotype was found many times. This chain uses TRBV6-1 with TRBJ2-7; tentatively, D is TRBD1 or TRBD2 (6 bases each). The V and J ends lost 8 bases and 6 bases respectively, with 29 bases between them. The CDR3 contains 17 residues. Germline lookup yields CDR1 MNHNS and CDR2 SASEGT. The CDR3 reads CASFPTPGGPGMGEQYF. The CDR3 nucleotides are TGTGCCAGCTTTCCCACACCCGGGGGCCCCGGGATGGGCGAGCAGTACTTC.

Ten or more counts support this clonotype. The V and J genes are TRBV28 and TRBJ2-1; TRBD2 matches at 16 bases. CDR1 is MDHEN and CDR2 is SYDVKM in the germline V gene. V trimming: 6 bases; J trimming: 0 bases; junction bases outside the gene matches: 14. The CDR3 length is 21 residues. The CDR3 loop reads CASSPVRGLAGGRSSYNEQFF. The CDR3 nucleotides read TGTGCCAGCAGCCCGGTGAGGGGACTAGCGGGAGGGAGGAGCTCCTACAATGAGCAGTTCTTC.

This clonotype was seen a few times. V and J are TRBV6-2 or TRBV6-3 and TRBJ2-5, with TRBD2 matching over 8 bases. Trimming removed 6 bases from V and 4 bases from J; junction bases left unmatched: 13. This CDR3 contains 16 residues. Germline V CDR1 and CDR2: MNHEY, SVGEGT. In DNA, the CDR3 is TGTGCCAGCAGCTTAACGTCCAGCGGGAGCGGAGAGACCCAGTACTTC. Translated, it gives CASSLTSSGSGETQYF.

Only a few counts were recorded for this clonotype. The chain links TRBV6-5 to TRBJ2-1, with 9 bases matching TRBD2. Germline loops: CDR1 MNHEY, CDR2 SVGAGI. CDR3 length: 16 amino acids. The junction had 11 bases not matched to a gene; V was cut back by 7 bases and J by 4 bases. The CDR3 here is CASTGPGLAIYNEQFF. CDR3 nucleotides: TGTGCCAGCACCGGGCCGGGACTAGCCATATACAATGAGCAGTTCTTC.

The sample holds many counts of this clonotype. This sequence joins TRBV29-1 and TRBJ2-5; 8 bases are a match to TRBD1. The CDR3 spans 12 residues. Germline V CDR1 and CDR2: SQVTM, ANQGSEA. V shed 7 bases, J shed 3 bases, and the junction held 4 bases outside the gene matches. CDR3 nucleotides: TGCAGCGACACACAGGGGGAAGAGACCCAGTACTTC. Its translation: CSDTQGEETQYF.

In nucleotides, the CDR3 is TGTGCCAGCAGCTTAGCGGCAGGGATGAGAGATCAGCCCCAGCATTTT. This translates into CASSLAAGMRDQPQHF. The chain uses TRBV7-6 and TRBJ1-5; D perhaps matches TRBD1 (5 bases). The length of the CDR3 is 16 residues. V gave up 0 bases and J gave up 5 bases, with 14 bases separating them. CDR1 and CDR2 (germline): SGHVS, FNYEAQ. The full variable domain, in which reference TRBV7-6 and TRBJ1-5 provide the parts outside the CDR3, is GAGVSQSPRYKVTKRGQDVALRCDPISGHVSLYWYRQALGQGPEFLTYFNYEAQQDKSGLPNDRFSAERPEGSISTLTIQRTEQRDSAMYRCASSLAAGMRDQPQHFGDGTRLSIL.